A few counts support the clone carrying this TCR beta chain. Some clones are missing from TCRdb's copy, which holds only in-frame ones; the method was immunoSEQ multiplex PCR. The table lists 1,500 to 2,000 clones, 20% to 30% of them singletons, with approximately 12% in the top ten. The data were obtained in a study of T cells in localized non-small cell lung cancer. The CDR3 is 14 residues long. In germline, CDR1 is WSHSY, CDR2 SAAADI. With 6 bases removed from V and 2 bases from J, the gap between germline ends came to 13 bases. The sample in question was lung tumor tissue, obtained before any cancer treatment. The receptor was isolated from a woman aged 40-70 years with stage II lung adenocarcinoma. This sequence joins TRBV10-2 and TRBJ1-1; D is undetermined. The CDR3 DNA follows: TGCGCCAGCAGAGAGACGGCGGATAACACTGAAGCTTTCTTT. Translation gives CASRETADNTEAFF.